The text below deals with one T cell receptor (beta chain). No antigen is known for it. Other DNA sequences of this sample code for an identical CDR3. The whole isolated RNA underwent reverse transcription, so sequencing captured expressed TCRB transcripts. Sequencing was performed with immunoSEQ multiplex PCR; in TCRdb, only in-frame clones are kept and a portion is missing. The table has 900,000 or so clones, roughly 17% seen once. This entry is derived from a study of beta chain features in type 1 diabetes. Study-level points and caveats: A PCR bias possibly favoring shorter templates would apply equally to patients and controls.

With 3 bases removed from V and 3 bases from J, the gap between germline ends came to 6 bases. This CDR3 has 11 residues. Germline V gene sequence: CDR1 DFQATT, CDR2 SNEGSKA (reference sequence). Based on CD45RO/CCR7/CD25/CD127/CD95/CD27, CD4+ regulatory, stem cell-like memory, naive and central memory cells were sorted. This receptor was taken from a woman in her late teens or twenties in good health. Specimen: naive CD4+ T cells from blood. The chain employs TRBV20-1 and TRBJ2-7, with D unresolved. In nucleotides, the CDR3 is TGCAGTGCTAGCCCTAACTACGAGCAGTACTTC. Translated: CSASPNYEQYF.